This T cell receptor (beta chain) is drawn from a study of blood T cell repertoires in COVID-19. Study context: In each case, the material was cDNA or gDNA derived from T cells, B-cell-depleted T cells, or PBMCs.

Cohort allocation depended upon clinical history that participants reported. Within 2 weeks of study entry, exposed participants had contacted a PCR-confirmed or clinician-diagnosed COVID-19 case. Using immunoSEQ multiplex PCR, the repertoire was profiled, and TCRdb retains in-frame clones only, with some absent. The table lists a few hundred thousand clones, 70% to 90% of them singletons. Germline CDR1 and CDR2: SGHRS and YFSETQ. The V gene lost 4 bases and the J gene lost 1 base, with 14 bases spanning the gap. There are 15 residues in the CDR3. The sample comprised PBMCs or T cells enriched from blood (not recorded which). This chain joins TRBV5-1 and TRBJ1-1; no clear D. This TCR was sampled from a woman under 30 who had been exposed to COVID-19. The CDR3 region is CASSVYGVGNTEAFF. CDR3 bases: TGCGCCAGCAGCGTATACGGGGTCGGGAACACTGAAGCTTTCTTT.